These 10 T cell receptor beta chains came from one sample sequenced in a study of blood T cell repertoires in COVID-19 (dated by TCRdb to the early 2020s). The library was prepared using the immunoSEQ multiplex PCR assay. Not all clones reach the TCRdb copy of this immuneACCESS table, which keeps in-frame sequences only. Checked studies attribute under half of the gap to unresolved V genes and leave the rest unexplained. This sample lists under 300,000 clones; roughly four fifths were detected once. Around 3.5% of the sample is in the top ten clones. Sequencing was carried out using PBMCs or T cells enriched from blood (not recorded which). Receptors originate from a man in his fifties who had recovered from COVID-19.

The chain joins TRBV2 to TRBJ2-5; D possibly corresponds to TRBD2 (5 bases). Deletions cut 6 bases from V and 0 bases from J, with 11 bases between. The germline V gene has CDR1 SNHLY and CDR2 FYNNEI. The CDR3 has 14 amino acids. CDR3 sequence reads: CASSPGEYQETQYF. The CDR3 DNA reads TGTGCCAGCAGCCCCGGGGAGTACCAAGAGACCCAGTACTTC.

This clone was picked up one time. The chain employs TRBV9 and TRBJ2-1, with a weak D call TRBD1 (6 bases). The CDR3 sequence is 15 residues long. Per germline, CDR1 SGDLS and CDR2 YYNGEE. V was pared by 3 bases and J by 4 bases, with 14 bases between. For the CDR3, the DNA is TGTGCCAGCAGCGCACTCGGGACAAATTACAATGAGCAGTTCTTC. Its protein is CASSALGTNYNEQFF.

The chain couples TRBV15 to TRBJ2-5; 9 bases align to TRBD2. The CDR3 covers 16 residues. Germline CDR1 reads LNHNV; CDR2 reads YYDKDF (reference sequence). With V trimmed by 2 bases and J by 5 bases, 9 bases remained unmatched. The CDR3 bases are TGTGCCACCAGCAGATCTTTAGCGGGGGCGATGGAGACCCAGTACTTC. It codes for CATSRSLAGAMETQYF.

The rearrangement uses TRBV23-1 and TRBJ2-5; 12 nucleotides line up with TRBD1. TRBV23-1 is an ORF, with its function uncertain. Germline trimming cut 11 bases from V and 3 bases from J; bases unmatched to any gene: 16. CDR3 length: 17 residues. The CDR3 spells CALRTPRDRGREETQYF. CDR3 bases: TGCGCCCTCCGAACCCCGCGGGACAGGGGGCGGGAAGAGACCCAGTACTTC.

V and J are TRBV9 and TRBJ2-5; 14 bases match TRBD2. The V gene end was trimmed by 6 bases and the J gene end by 3 bases; junction bases not matched to a gene: 4. CDR3 length: 15 amino acids. From germline, CDR1 is SGDLS and CDR2 YYNGEE. CDR3 coding DNA: TGTGCCAGCACGCGGGGACTAGCGGGAGAAGAGACCCAGTACTTC. This encodes CASTRGLAGEETQYF.

The genes are TRBV11-2 and TRBJ2-6; 13 nucleotides agree with TRBD2. Looked up from germline, CDR1 is SGHAT and CDR2 is FQNNGV. The CDR3 spans 18 residues. The V segment lost 6 bases and the J segment 0 bases; nucleotides outside the gene matches: 5. CDR3 in amino acids: CASRWGLAGSSGANVLTF. CDR3 coding DNA: TGTGCCAGCAGATGGGGACTAGCGGGATCCTCTGGGGCCAACGTCCTGACTTTC.

V gene TRBV7-9 combines with J gene TRBJ2-1; 9 nucleotides match TRBD2. The CDR3 totals 17 residues. Germline values: CDR1 SEHNR, CDR2 FQNEAQ (reference sequence). Trimming at V came to 5 bases and at J to 0 bases, leaving 8 bases not matched to a gene. The CDR3 coding sequence is TGTGCCAGCAGCCAACCTCGGACTAGCGACTCCTACAATGAGCAGTTCTTC. This sequence encodes CASSQPRTSDSYNEQFF.

This chain connects TRBV4-2 to TRBJ1-2; TRBD1 aligns across 7 bases. The V gene end was trimmed by 1 base and the J gene end by 5 bases; junction bases not matched to a gene: 10. Germline loops: CDR1 LGHNA, CDR2 YNFKEQ. The CDR3 totals 16 residues. The CDR3 nucleotides are TGTGCCAGCAGCCAAGCAAATGTCGGGACAGCTTATGGCTACACCTTC. Amino acid sequence: CASSQANVGTAYGYTF.

The J gene is TRBJ2-7, the V gene TRBV12-3 or TRBV12-4, with D perhaps matching TRBD1 (5 bases). The CDR3 is made up of 13 amino acids. Trimming left V 6 bases short and J 2 bases short, with 11 bases between. CDR3 coding DNA: TGTGCCAGCAGGGATACAGGTACCTACGAGCAGTACTTC. It yields the protein CASRDTGTYEQYF.

This clone was found once. The chain is built from TRBV3-1 (or the pseudogene TRBV3-2) and TRBJ1-1; TRBD1 agrees at 8 bases. The CDR3 is made up of 14 amino acids. V dropped 3 bases and J dropped 5; count of bases not matched to a gene: 5. Germline CDR1 is LGHDT and CDR2 is YNNKEL (reference sequence). Written as DNA, the CDR3 is TGTGCCAGCAGCCAGTACCGGGACAGGACTGAAGCTTTCTTT. This translates into CASSQYRDRTEAFF.